Below are 20 T cell receptor beta chains sequenced from a single sample in a study of T cells in Graves' hyperthyroidism and ophthalmopathy. Amplified TCR beta CDR3 regions derived from RNA transcripts. TCR CDR3 underwent first-round RT-PCR with the HTBI primer set. TCRdb ran MiXCR on the multiplex PCR reads and lists one entry per CDR3 protein. The sample lists approximately 640,000 distinct CDR3 sequences; 45% were seen once. Input material: peripheral blood or thyroid tissue (not recorded which). These receptors were taken from an adult man with Graves' disease, either hyperthyroidism or ophthalmopathy (not recorded which).

V is TRBV7-3 and J is TRBJ1-5, with D tentatively TRBD1 (6 bases). CDR1 and CDR2 from the germline V gene are SGHTA and FQGTGA. Trimming removed 3 bases at V and 3 bases at J, with 15 bases between. This CDR3 has 16 amino acids. The CDR3 loop is CASSLGRQGNNQPQHF. The CDR3 DNA reads as TGTGCCAGCAGCTTGGGGCGGCAGGGGAACAATCAGCCCCAGCATTTT.

V and J are TRBV19 and TRBJ1-2; D might be TRBD1 (5 bases). Trimming shortened V by 4 bases and J by 7 bases, and 19 bases separated the two germline ends. The germline V gene has CDR1 LNHDA and CDR2 SQIVND (reference sequence). The CDR3 totals 15 residues. CDR3 sequence: CASSTDEDGGPGYTF. The CDR3 DNA follows: TGTGCCAGTAGTACGGACGAGGACGGGGGTCCTGGCTACACCTTC.

The J gene is TRBJ1-2, the V gene TRBV25-1, with 9 bases that match TRBD1. J was trimmed by 6 bases and V by 7 bases; bases with no gene match: 6. The length of the CDR3 is 13 residues. Germline V CDR1 and CDR2: MGHDK, SYGVNS. CDR3 sequence reads: CASTGQGFDGYTF. In DNA, the CDR3 is TGTGCCAGCACCGGACAGGGGTTTGATGGCTACACCTTC.

This sequence joins TRBV19 and TRBJ2-7; TRBD2 matches at 9 bases. The CDR3 extends over 15 amino acids. The V and J ends lost 4 bases and 3 bases, in that order; junction bases with no gene match: 7. The V gene's germline CDR1 is LNHDA and CDR2 SQIVND (reference sequence). The DNA for the CDR3 is TGTGCCAGTAGTACACCGGGACTAGCCCTCTACGAGCAGTACTTC. Encoded protein: CASSTPGLALYEQYF. Full variable domain (missing parts from reference TRBV19 and TRBJ2-7): DGGITQSPKYLFRKEGQNVTLSCEQNLNHDAMYWYRQDPGQGLRLIYYSQIVNDFQKGDIAEGYSVSREKKESFPLTVTSAQKNPTAFYLCASSTPGLALYEQYFGPGTRLTVT.

For this clonotype: Sequence at one end of the junction differs from germline and may be a read error. This chain uses TRBV24-1 with TRBJ2-6; D might be TRBD2 (5 bases). The germline V gene has CDR1 KGHDR and CDR2 SFDVKD. The CDR3 has 14 amino acids. CDR3 nucleotides: TGTGCCACCAGTGATTCTGTCAGAGGGAACACTGAAGCTTTC. Translated: CATSDSVRGNTEAF.

The chain is built from TRBV5-1 and TRBJ2-7; TRBD1 matches at 7 bases. The V and J ends lost 4 bases and 6 bases, in that order; junction bases with no gene match: 13. Looked up from germline, CDR1 is SGHRS and CDR2 is YFSETQ. The CDR3 runs to 15 residues. The DNA for the CDR3 is TGCGCCAGCAGCGAACTGACAGGGTCCCAGGGCGAGCAGTACTTC. Its translation: CASSELTGSQGEQYF.

The rearrangement joins TRBV9 to TRBJ1-1, with a tentative D call TRBD1 (6 bases). Between the trimmed V and J ends, which lost 0 bases and 5 bases, there was a span of 14 bases. CDR1 is SGDLS and CDR2 is YYNGEE in the germline V gene. This CDR3 spans 15 amino acids. The CDR3 reads CASSVEAGVQTEAFF. In DNA, the CDR3 is TGTGCCAGCAGCGTAGAGGCAGGGGTTCAAACTGAAGCTTTCTTT.

This clonotype was counted only a few times. The V and J genes are TRBV7-9 and TRBJ1-2; D is perhaps TRBD1 (5 bases). The V gene's germline CDR1 is SEHNR and CDR2 FQNEAQ (reference sequence). The CDR3 spans 14 residues. V was trimmed by 3 bases and J by 5 bases, leaving 13 bases between them. The CDR3 nucleotides read TGTGCCAGCAGCTTTTCCGGGGGTGGTTATGGCTACACCTTC. It encodes CASSFSGGGYGYTF.

J is TRBJ1-1 and V is TRBV20-1; 7 nucleotides align to TRBD1. The junction had 19 bases not matched to a gene; V was cut back by 0 bases and J by 3 bases. The CDR3 totals 19 residues. Germline CDR1 reads DFQATT; CDR2 reads SNEGSKA (reference sequence). CDR3 bases: TGCAGTGCTAGAGATATCCTGACCCTAGACAGGGTGAGGGACACTGAAGCTTTCTTT. This codes for CSARDILTLDRVRDTEAFF.

This clonotype was found many times. This chain connects TRBV24-1 to TRBJ1-1, with D possibly TRBD1 on 6 matching bases. CDR3 length: 12 amino acids. The germline V gene has CDR1 KGHDR and CDR2 SFDVKD. The V and J ends lost 3 bases and 12 bases respectively, with 13 bases between them. CDR3 in amino acids: CATSDHTGITFF. Here the CDR3 DNA reads TGTGCCACCAGTGATCATACAGGGATAACTTTCTTT.

J is TRBJ1-6 and V is TRBV15; 7 nucleotides match TRBD1. J gave up 7 bases and V 0 bases, and 6 bases lay outside the gene matches. The CDR3 totals 16 residues. In germline, CDR1 is LNHNV, CDR2 YYDKDF (reference sequence). The CDR3 loop is CATSRDRDSENSPLHF. In DNA form, the CDR3 reads TGTGCCACCAGCAGAGACCGGGACAGCGAGAATTCACCCCTCCACTTT. The entire variable domain, with the rest obtained from reference TRBV15 and TRBJ1-6, is as follows: DAMVIQNPRYQVTQFGKPVTLSCSQTLNHNVMYWYQQKSSQAPKLLFHYYDKDFNNEADTPDNFQSRRPNTSFCFLDIRSPGLGDTAMYLCATSRDRDSENSPLHFGNGTRLTVT.

The chain recombines TRBV7-8 with TRBJ1-6; D might be TRBD1 (5 bases). Germline CDR1 reads SGHVS; CDR2 reads FQNEAQ. This CDR3 has 15 amino acids. The ends were cut back, 3 bases at V and 3 bases at J, with 9 bases in the middle. The CDR3 DNA reads TGTGCCAGCAGCTTGGGGGTGTACTATAATTCACCCCTCCACTTT. As protein: CASSLGVYYNSPLHF.

The chain couples TRBV7-8 to TRBJ2-5; TRBD2 agrees at 14 bases. CDR1 is SGHVS and CDR2 is FQNEAQ in the germline V gene. V was pared by 4 bases and J by 2 bases, with 6 bases of the junction left unmatched. This CDR3 contains 17 residues. The CDR3 DNA sequence: TGTGCCAGCAGCTGGGGGACTAGCGGGGGCCTTCAAGAGACCCAGTACTTC. Amino acids: CASSWGTSGGLQETQYF.

This clonotype was counted only a few times. With a much larger clone just one base away, this may be a read error. The rearrangement links TRBV6-1 to TRBJ1-6; no clear D. Between the trimmed V and J ends, which lost 3 bases and 5 bases, there was a span of 8 bases. CDR1 and CDR2 from the germline V gene are MNHNS and SASEGT. The CDR3 loop spans 14 amino acids. In DNA, the CDR3 is TGTGCCAGCAGTGAGGAGGGCCATAATTCACCCCTCCACTTT. Its translation is CASSEEGHNSPLHF.

This clonotype was counted many times. The chain carries TRBV12-3 or TRBV12-4 and TRBJ2-5; D is possibly TRBD2 (5 bases). The V end was cut by 4 bases, the J end by 3 bases, with 9 bases between. The CDR3 consists of 13 residues. CDR3 nucleotide sequence: TGTGCCAGCAGTTCTAAGCGGAAAGAGACCCAGTACTTC. This translates into CASSSKRKETQYF.

This rearrangement joins TRBV2 to TRBJ1-3; D is ambiguous. Germline CDR1 reads SNHLY; CDR2 reads FYNNEI. CDR3 length equals 16 residues. Trimming took off 6 bases at V and 3 bases at J, with 18 bases between the two ends. The CDR3 DNA reads as TGTGCCAGCAGCCAAGTCAATCGGATCTTTGGAAACACCATATATTTT. This gives the protein CASSQVNRIFGNTIYF.

This clonotype was detected many times. The genes are TRBV7-8 and TRBJ1-1, with a possible D match to TRBD1 (5 bases). V dropped 5 bases and J dropped 1 base, with 11 bases sitting between them. Germline CDR1 and CDR2: SGHVS and FQNEAQ. The CDR3 has 14 residues. The CDR3 sequence is CASSAGHRNTEAFF. The CDR3 coding sequence is TGTGCCAGCAGCGCCGGACACCGGAACACTGAAGCTTTCTTT.

The V and J genes are TRBV5-1 and TRBJ2-5; D is unclear. Germline CDR1 reads SGHRS; CDR2 reads YFSETQ. V was pared by 4 bases and J by 3 bases, with 7 bases between. The length of the CDR3 is 12 residues. The CDR3 coding sequence is TGCGCCAGCAGCCACTCCGAAGAGACCCAGTACTTC. Its protein product is CASSHSEETQYF.

The V gene is TRBV29-1, the J gene TRBJ2-7; maybe TRBD1 (6 bases). Trimming shortened V by 8 bases and J by 6 bases, and 17 bases separated the two germline ends. Germline V gives CDR1 SQVTM, CDR2 ANQGSEA. The CDR3 has 12 residues. The CDR3: CSLVQGFSEQYF. CDR3 DNA: TGCAGCTTAGTACAGGGATTTTCCGAGCAGTACTTC.

This CDR3 is CAISRQGANVLTF. In nucleotides, the CDR3 is TGTGCCATCAGCCGACAGGGGGCCAACGTCCTGACTTTC. The chain joins TRBV10-3 to TRBJ2-6; maybe TRBD1 (5 bases). Germline CDR1 ENHRY, CDR2 SYGVKD. With 6 bases removed from V and 4 bases from J, the gap between germline ends came to 7 bases. CDR3 length equals 13 residues.